These 20 T cell receptor beta chains were sequenced from one sample in a study of T cell clonality in common variable immunodeficiency. Produced via immunoSEQ multiplex PCR; TCRdb's table is partial and in-frame only. This repertoire holds about 47,000 clones, and none appear only once. Sample: peripheral blood mononuclear cells. The origin of the receptors is a person aged 18 to 75 in good health.

With regard to this clone: The read terminates 3 residues ahead of where the CDR3 ends, so the germline J gene completes it. The chain is built from TRBV27 and TRBJ2-5; TRBD2 matches at 12 bases. The CDR3 is made up of 16 amino acids. Germline V gives CDR1 MNHEY, CDR2 SMNVEV (reference sequence). The V and J ends lost 3 bases and 5 bases, in that order; junction bases with no gene match: 7. The CDR3 sequence is CASSFLAGGPRETQYF. The sequenced part of the CDR3 DNA is TGTGCCAGCAGTTTTCTAGCGGGAGGGCCTCGGGAGACC.

This clone showed up many times. The missing CDR3 end, 3 residues past where the read stops, is filled in from the germline J gene. The rearrangement links TRBV2 to TRBJ2-7; maybe TRBD2 (5 bases). V lost 1 base and J 0 bases, leaving 22 bases between the germline ends. This CDR3 is built from 19 residues. Germline V gene sequence: CDR1 SNHLY, CDR2 FYNNEI. The covered CDR3 bases are TGTGCCAGCAGTGAAGTGGTGTGGCGGGCGACAAAGAGCTCCTACGAG. Translated, it gives CASSEVVWRATKSSYE. The full-length CDR3 reads as CASSEVVWRATKSSYEQYF.

This clone was picked up many times. The read terminates 3 residues ahead of where the CDR3 ends, so the germline J gene completes it. The chain links TRBV5-5 to TRBJ1-5; D may be TRBD1 (5 bases). V lost 0 bases, J lost 6 bases, and 13 bases lay in between. The CDR3 is 15 amino acids. Germline lookup yields CDR1 SGHKS and CDR2 YYEKEE (reference sequence). This CDR3 reads CASSLEQGIIQPQHF. Partial CDR3 DNA: TGTGCCAGCAGCTTGGAGCAGGGAATAATTCAGCCC. The variable domain in full, completed from reference TRBV5-5 and TRBJ1-5, reads DAGVTQSPTHLIKTRGQQVTLRCSPISGHKSVSWYQQVLGQGPQFIFQYYEKEERGRGNFPDRFSARQFPNYSSELNVNALLLGDSALYLCASSLEQGIIQPQHFGDGTRLSIL.

This clone came up many times. The read stops 3 residues short of the end of the CDR3; the missing end is completed from the germline J gene. The rearrangement uses TRBV20-1 and TRBJ2-1; TRBD2 matches at 10 bases. V trimming: 1 base; J trimming: 3 bases; junction bases outside the gene matches: 6. The CDR3 has 16 amino acids. Germline V CDR1 and CDR2: DFQATT, SNEGSKA (reference sequence). The DNA read from the CDR3 is TGCAGTGCTAGAGCCCGGACTAGCGGCAGCTACAATGAG. It encodes CSARARTSGSYNE. The whole CDR3 sequence reads CSARARTSGSYNEQFF.

This clone appeared many times. The sequence runs out 3 residues before the end of the CDR3; the remainder is reconstructed from the germline J gene. V and J are TRBV12-3 or TRBV12-4 and TRBJ1-1, with 10 bases matching TRBD1. The CDR3 totals 15 residues. V lost 5 bases, J lost 3 bases, and 6 bases stayed unmatched. This chain's CDR3 is CASSTSDRGHTEAFF. CDR3 bases read: TGTGCCAGCAGTACGAGTGACAGGGGGCACACTGAA.

This clone was recorded at least ten times. The read is 3 residues too short to cover the CDR3 end, so that end is filled in from the germline J gene. The rearrangement links TRBV7-9 to TRBJ2-2; the D is unclear. CDR1 SEHNR and CDR2 FQNEAQ come from the germline V gene (reference sequence). The length of the CDR3 is 14 residues. V lost 0 bases to trimming and J lost 1 base, with 3 bases between them. CDR3: CASSLAGNTGELFF. Incomplete CDR3 DNA: TGTGCCAGCAGCTTAGCCGGGAACACCGGGGAG.

This clone was recorded at least ten times. The CDR3 end falls 3 residues outside the read, so it is completed with the germline J gene. This chain uses TRBV4-2 with TRBJ2-1, with D perhaps matching TRBD1 (5 bases). Per the germline V gene, CDR1 is LGHNA and CDR2 is YNFKEQ. There are 16 residues in the CDR3. V lost 0 bases and J lost 5, with 14 bases in between. The CDR3 loop is CASSQETQDGHNEQFF. The part of the CDR3 DNA that was read is TGTGCCAGCAGCCAAGAAACACAGGACGGGCACAATGAG.

The sample holds many counts of this clone. The read falls 3 residues short of the CDR3 end, and the missing part is taken from the germline J gene. The V and J genes are TRBV19 and TRBJ2-7; TRBD2 matches at 8 bases. The ends lost 2 bases at V and 6 bases at J; junction bases unmatched: 15. The CDR3 contains 17 residues. The germline gives CDR1 LNHDA, CDR2 SQIVND (reference sequence). Here the CDR3 reads CASSISSSGLPVVEQYF. The CDR3 bases that were read are TGTGCCAGTAGTATATCTTCTAGCGGGCTCCCAGTGGTCGAG.

This clone was counted many times. The read ends 3 residues shy of where the CDR3 ends; the end is completed using the germline J gene. This sequence joins TRBV10-3 and TRBJ2-7; a possible D gene is TRBD1 (5 bases). The CDR3 length is 15 residues. V gave up 3 bases and J gave up 5 bases, with 17 bases separating them. CDR1 ENHRY and CDR2 SYGVKD come from the germline V gene. The CDR3 loop is CAISEWVDKDDEQYF. The sequenced part of the CDR3 DNA is TGTGCCATCAGTGAATGGGTGGACAAAGACGACGAG.

This clone was found many times. The read halts 3 residues ahead of the CDR3 end, with the missing end drawn from the germline J gene. The V and J genes are TRBV6-2 or TRBV6-3 and TRBJ2-4, with 9 bases identical to TRBD1. This CDR3 comprises 14 residues. Per the germline V gene, CDR1 is MNHEY and CDR2 is SVGEGT. V lost 6 bases and J lost 6; bases outside the gene matches: 6. The CDR3: CASRPQGARNIQYF. Incomplete CDR3 DNA: TGTGCCAGCAGGCCACAGGGGGCGCGAAACATT.

This clone was found many times. The CDR3 is cut off 3 residues early in the read; its end comes from the germline J gene. V usage is TRBV28 and J usage is TRBJ2-7, with 9 bases matching TRBD1. The V and J ends lost 5 bases and 1 base, in that order; junction bases with no gene match: 6. CDR1 and CDR2 from the germline V gene are MDHEN and SYDVKM. This CDR3 is built from 15 residues. CDR3 DNA, as far as it was read: TGTGCCAGCAGTAAACCGGGACAGGGTTCCTACGAG. Translated: CASSKPGQGSYE. The entire CDR3 is CASSKPGQGSYEQYF.

There are many counts of this clone. Read coverage stops 3 residues before the CDR3 terminus; the germline J gene supplies the remainder. This chain connects TRBV15 to TRBJ2-5; tentative D call: TRBD1 (6 bases). Deletions cut 1 base from V and 7 bases from J, with 16 bases between. The CDR3 is 15 residues long. From germline, CDR1 is LNHNV and CDR2 YYDKDF (reference sequence). The part of the CDR3 DNA that was read is TGTGCCACCAGCAGAGGAGGACAGTCCTTTGGGACC. It yields the protein CATSRGGQSFGT. The full CDR3 reads CATSRGGQSFGTQYF.

This clone has ten or more counts. The read stops 3 residues short of the end of the CDR3; the missing end is completed from the germline J gene. The V gene is TRBV6-1, the J gene TRBJ2-1; D remains ambiguous. This CDR3 comprises 15 residues. The germline CDR1 and CDR2 sequences are MNHNS and SASEGT. The V and J ends lost 0 bases and 1 base respectively, with 7 bases between them. The CDR3 DNA, read in part, is TGTGCCAGCAGTGAAGCGGCAGGATCCTACAATGAG. Translation: CASSEAAGSYNE. The CDR3 as a whole reads CASSEAAGSYNEQFF.

This clone was seen repeatedly, ten times or more. The CDR3 end lies 3 residues beyond the end of the read and is filled in from the germline J gene. The J gene is TRBJ2-7, the V gene TRBV20-1; the D gene is possibly TRBD2 (6 bases). CDR1 and CDR2 from the germline V gene are DFQATT and SNEGSKA (reference sequence). V was shortened by 5 bases and J by 0 bases, with 11 bases between the two germline ends. CDR3 length equals 13 residues. The CDR3 DNA, read in part, is TGCAGTGCTTCGGGACTGAACTCCTACGAG. Residues: CSASGLNSYE. The whole CDR3 protein is CSASGLNSYEQYF.

This clone came up many times. Read sequence stops 3 residues before the CDR3 end, and the germline J gene provides the missing end. The rearrangement links TRBV18 to TRBJ1-4, with a tentative D call TRBD1 (5 bases). The CDR3 extends over 19 amino acids. V was cut by 3 bases and J by 0 bases, with 20 bases left in between. From germline, CDR1 is KGHSH and CDR2 LQKENI. The sequenced part of the CDR3 DNA is TGTGCCAGCTCACCCGTTTTTACAGGCAGCAGTGCAACTAATGAAAAA. Residues: CASSPVFTGSSATNEK. The full CDR3 is CASSPVFTGSSATNEKLFF. The entire variable domain, with the rest obtained from reference TRBV18 and TRBJ1-4, is as follows: NAGVMQNPRHLVRRRGQEARLRCSPMKGHSHVYWYRQLPEEGLKFMVYLQKENIIDESGMPKERFSAEFPKEGPSILRIQQVVRGDSAAYFCASSPVFTGSSATNEKLFFGSGTQLSVL.

In its sample, this clone was seen many times. The read stops 3 residues short of the end of the CDR3; the missing end is completed from the germline J gene. The rearrangement joins TRBV5-5 to TRBJ1-1, with no clear D. This CDR3 comprises 12 residues. Germline assignment: CDR1 SGHKS and CDR2 YYEKEE (reference sequence). Trimming shortened V by 0 bases and J by 5 bases, and 5 bases separated the two germline ends. This CDR3 is CASSLEGTEAFF. Incomplete CDR3 DNA: TGTGCCAGCAGCTTGGAAGGGACTGAA.

Many counts were recorded for this clone. The read halts 3 residues ahead of the CDR3 end, with the missing end drawn from the germline J gene. This rearrangement joins TRBV6-1 to TRBJ2-3; D possibly corresponds to TRBD2 (6 bases). The length of the CDR3 is 15 residues. V lost 1 base and J lost 4, with 12 bases in between. Germline CDR1 MNHNS, CDR2 SASEGT. This CDR3 reads CASSEETSYSDTQYF. The part of the CDR3 DNA that was read is TGTGCCAGCAGTGAAGAGACTAGTTATTCAGATACG.

This clone appeared many times. Coverage ceases 3 residues before the CDR3 finishes, and the germline J gene fills in the end. This chain uses TRBV3-1 (or the pseudogene TRBV3-2) with TRBJ1-2; 10 nucleotides agree with TRBD1. The CDR3 contains 15 residues. With V trimmed by 5 bases and J by 6 bases, 9 bases remained unmatched. CDR1 is LGHDT, CDR2 YNNKEL, per germline (reference sequence). The CDR3 protein is CASSFRQGAIDGYTF. CDR3 DNA, as far as it was read: TGTGCCAGCAGCTTCCGACAGGGGGCCATCGATGGC.

This clone was detected ten times or more. The sequenced fragment ends 3 residues before the CDR3 boundary, so the rest is inferred from the germline J gene. The same CDR3 arises from other DNA sequences in this sample as well. V usage is TRBV2 and J usage is TRBJ1-5; possibly TRBD1 for D (5 bases). From germline, CDR1 is SNHLY and CDR2 FYNNEI. The CDR3 runs to 14 residues. The CDR3 loop reads CASATDTLNQPQHF. The sequenced part of the CDR3 DNA is TGTGCTAGCGCCACGGACACACTCAATCAGCCC.

This clone was recorded many times. The observed sequence ends 3 residues before the CDR3 terminus, with the missing tail filled in from the germline J gene. This rearrangement joins TRBV7-2 to TRBJ2-5, with D tentatively TRBD1 (5 bases). The CDR3 is 13 amino acids. CDR1 is SGHTA and CDR2 is FQGNSA in the germline V gene. Trimming pared 5 bases from V and 1 base from J, leaving 8 bases between. CDR3 bases read: TGTGCCAGCAGCCGTGGGGCCCAAGAGACC. It codes for CASSRGAQET. The entire CDR3 protein reads CASSRGAQETQYF.